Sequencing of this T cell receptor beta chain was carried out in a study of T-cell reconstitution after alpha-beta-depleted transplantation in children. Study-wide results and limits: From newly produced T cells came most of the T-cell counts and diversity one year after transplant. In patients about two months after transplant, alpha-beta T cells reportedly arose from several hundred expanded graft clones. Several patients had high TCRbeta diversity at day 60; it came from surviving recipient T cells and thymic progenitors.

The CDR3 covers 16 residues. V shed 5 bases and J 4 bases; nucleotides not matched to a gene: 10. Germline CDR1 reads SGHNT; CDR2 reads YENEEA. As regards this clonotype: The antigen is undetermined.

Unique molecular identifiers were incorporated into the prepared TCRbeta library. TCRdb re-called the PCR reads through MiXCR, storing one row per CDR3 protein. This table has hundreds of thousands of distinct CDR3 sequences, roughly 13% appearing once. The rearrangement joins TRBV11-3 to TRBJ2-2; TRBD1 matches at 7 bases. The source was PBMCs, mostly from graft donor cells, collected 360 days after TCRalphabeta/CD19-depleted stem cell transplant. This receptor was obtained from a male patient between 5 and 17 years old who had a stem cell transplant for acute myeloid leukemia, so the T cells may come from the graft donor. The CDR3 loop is CASSPRAGGPTGELFF. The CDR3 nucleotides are TGTGCCAGCAGCCCACGGGCAGGGGGTCCCACCGGGGAGCTGTTTTTT. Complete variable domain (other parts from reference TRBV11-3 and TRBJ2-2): EAGVVQSPRYKIIEKKQPVAFWCNPISGHNTLYWYLQNLGQGPELLIRYENEEAVDDSQLPKDRFSAERLKGVDSTLKIQPAELGDSAVYLCASSPRAGGPTGELFFGEGSRLTVL.